A single sample is the source of the 10 T cell receptor beta chains below, sequenced in a study of CD8+ T cells in alopecia areata. Treatment described: oral pan-JAK inhibitor, 5-10 mg twice daily. Reverse transcribed after extraction, RNA yielded cDNA as the sequencing template. Clones were sequenced by immunoSEQ multiplex PCR, and TCRdb holds only the in-frame ones, with some missing. The sample lists 180,000 or so clones; 58% were seen once. The sample here was CD4+ T cells sorted from blood, taken at week 24, from a patient treated with tofacitinib. The origin of the receptors is a human donor with alopecia areata.

Concerning this clone itself: This could be a read error, since a much larger clone is one nucleotide away. The J gene is TRBJ2-3, the V gene TRBV9, with D uncertain. CDR3 size: 12 residues. Germline CDR1 is SGDLS and CDR2 is YYNGEE. V was clipped by 4 bases and J by 2 bases, with 5 bases between them. The CDR3 region has the DNA TGTGCCAGCAGCCCATACACAGATACGCAGTATTTT. Its translation: CASSPYTDTQYF.

This clone was counted between two and nine times. V is TRBV5-6 and J is TRBJ2-5; D could derive from TRBD1 or TRBD2 (5 bases each). The CDR3 runs to 15 residues. Trimming left V 3 bases short and J 1 base short, with 13 bases between. CDR1 SGHDT and CDR2 YYEEEE come from the germline V gene. The CDR3 DNA sequence: TGTGCCAGCAGCTCGTCGGGACGGACCCAAGAGACCCAGTACTTC. It codes for CASSSSGRTQETQYF.

The chain employs TRBV29-1 and TRBJ1-2; perhaps TRBD1 as D (5 bases). Deletions cut 4 bases from V and 5 bases from J, with 14 bases between. This CDR3 has 13 residues. Germline V CDR1 and CDR2: SQVTM, ANQGSEA. The DNA for the CDR3 is TGCAGCGTTGCGCAGGGAGGAGAATATGGCTACACCTTC. This translates into CSVAQGGEYGYTF.

The V gene is TRBV18, the J gene TRBJ2-2; TRBD1 aligns across 7 bases. V was pared by 6 bases and J by 0 bases, with 7 bases of the junction left unmatched. Germline V lookup: CDR1 KGHSH, CDR2 LQKENI. CDR3 length: 16 residues. The CDR3 nucleotides are TGTGCCAGCTCGCGACGGACAGGAGCGAACACCGGGGAGCTGTTTTTT. Translation gives CASSRRTGANTGELFF.

This clone was observed a single time. The genes are TRBV7-8 and TRBJ2-5, with D possibly matching TRBD2 (5 bases). Germline V CDR1 and CDR2: SGHVS, FQNEAQ. The CDR3 has 12 residues. V was shortened by 1 base and J by 8 bases, with 8 bases between the two germline ends. The CDR3 nucleotides are TGTGCCAGCAGCTTAGACGGAGGTACCCAGTACTTC. Translation gives CASSLDGGTQYF.

This clone appeared once. The chain combines TRBV6-6 with TRBJ2-7; D is ambiguous. V lost 4 bases to trimming and J lost 2 bases, with 3 bases between them. Germline CDR1 and CDR2: MNHNY and SVGAGI (reference sequence). The CDR3 has 11 amino acids. The CDR3 DNA follows: TGTGCCAGCAGTTCCCCCTACGAGCAGTACTTC. Amino acids: CASSSPYEQYF.

V gene TRBV30 combines with J gene TRBJ2-5; 7 bases are a match to TRBD1. From germline, CDR1 is GTSNPN and CDR2 SVGIG (reference sequence). V was clipped by 2 bases and J by 3 bases; unmatched bases: 3. The CDR3 length is 13 residues. Written as DNA, the CDR3 is TGTGCCTGGAGTAAGCAGGGGGAAGAGACCCAGTACTTC. It codes for CAWSKQGEETQYF. The variable domain in full, with the rest retrieved from reference TRBV30 and TRBJ2-5, is SQTIHQWPATLVQPVGSPLSLECTVEGTSNPNLYWYRQAAGRGLQLLFYSVGIGQISSEVPQNLSASRPQDRQFILSSKKLLLSDSGFYLCAWSKQGEETQYFGPGTRLLVL.

CDR3 protein: CASSQGGESKNIQYF. The CDR3 DNA is TGCGCCAGCAGTCAGGGGGGGGAGTCCAAAAACATTCAGTACTTC. The chain recombines TRBV23-1 with TRBJ2-4, with 7 positions matching TRBD2. TRBV23-1 is classed as an ORF, of uncertain function. There are 15 residues in the CDR3. V dropped 3 bases and J dropped 2; count of bases not matched to a gene: 4.

CDR3 sequence reads: CASSVDRGGTEAFF. The CDR3 DNA follows: TGTGCCAGCAGTGTAGACAGGGGAGGGACTGAAGCTTTCTTT. The J gene is TRBJ1-1, the V gene TRBV6-5; TRBD1 aligns across 8 bases. The CDR3 totals 14 residues. Per the germline V gene, CDR1 is MNHEY and CDR2 is SVGAGI. The ends lost 5 bases at V and 5 bases at J; junction bases unmatched: 7.

The chain uses TRBV25-1 and TRBJ2-7, with D possibly matching TRBD2 (6 bases). Germline values: CDR1 MGHDK, CDR2 SYGVNS. V was cut by 4 bases and J by 3 bases, with 13 bases left in between. There are 14 residues in the CDR3. Written as DNA, the CDR3 is TGTGCCAGCAGTGCCCCCGGGAGACGCTACGAGCAGTACTTC. Its translation: CASSAPGRRYEQYF.